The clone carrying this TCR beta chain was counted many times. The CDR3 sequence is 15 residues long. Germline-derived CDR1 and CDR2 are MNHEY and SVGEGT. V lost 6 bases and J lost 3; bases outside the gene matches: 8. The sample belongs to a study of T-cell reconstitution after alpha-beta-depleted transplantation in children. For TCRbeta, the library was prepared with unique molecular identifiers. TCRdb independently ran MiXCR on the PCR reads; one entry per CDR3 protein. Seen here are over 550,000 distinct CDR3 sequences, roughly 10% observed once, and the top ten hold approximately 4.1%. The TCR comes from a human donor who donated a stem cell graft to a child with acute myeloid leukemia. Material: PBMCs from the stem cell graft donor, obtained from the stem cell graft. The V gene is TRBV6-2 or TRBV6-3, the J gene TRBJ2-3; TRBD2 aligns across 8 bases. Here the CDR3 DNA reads TGTGCCAGCAGACTTGCGGGAGGAAGGACAGATACGCAGTATTTT. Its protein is CASRLAGGRTDTQYF.